At least ten counts were recorded for the clone carrying this TCR beta chain. The antigen is unknown. Between the trimmed V and J ends, which lost 3 bases and 7 bases, there was a span of 18 bases. CDR3 length: 16 amino acids. The germline V gene encodes CDR1 MDHEN and CDR2 SYDVKM. This specimen comes from a study of T cell repertoires in cytomegalovirus infection. Across the whole study: Well-studied HLA-B-restricted CMV epitopes were used in the study alongside recently identified HLA-C-restricted ones. Based on public TCR beta signatures, there were indications of CMV infection and of a matching HLA type. Findings of the study overall: Clonotypes of TCR beta that were HLA-C-restricted and CMV-specific dominated the ex vivo response. CMV carriers with the relevant HLA were identified by cumulative public TCR beta family frequency.

TCRdb called the reads again in MiXCR, with one record for every CDR3 protein. The sample lists around 120,000 distinct CDR3 sequences; under 45% were seen once. This receptor was obtained from a human donor in good health (CMV status not recorded). Some clones in this sample may be carry-over from other donors' samples. This chain uses TRBV28 with TRBJ1-4; no reliable D call. This specimen was CD8+ T cells from cultured PBMCs, taken from culture after CMV antigen stimulation. CDR3 in DNA: TGTGCCAGCAGTTTGGGGTTTGGCGATGTAGGTGAAAAACTGTTTTTT. It is translated as CASSLGFGDVGEKLFF.